This T cell receptor beta chain was recovered during a study of control samples from healthy donors and cancer patients. V dropped 2 bases and J dropped 3 bases, with 10 bases sitting between them. The CDR3 consists of 14 residues. Germline-derived CDR1 and CDR2 are GTSNPN and SVGIG (reference sequence). Measured with immunoSEQ multiplex PCR; TCRdb has only the in-frame clones, and not every one. The sample consists of 120,000 or so clones, around nine tenths of them appearing once. This sequence joins TRBV30 and TRBJ1-4, with a possible D match to TRBD1 (6 bases). Sequenced: blood. The receptor comes from a man younger than 40 in good health. The CDR3 spells CAWSQGLANEKLFF. The CDR3, as DNA: TGTGCCTGGAGTCAGGGGTTAGCTAATGAAAAACTGTTTTTT.